This T cell receptor (beta chain) was profiled in a study of cytotoxic CD8 clonotypes in ibrutinib-treated CLL. CDR3 length equals 14 residues. The J segment lost 9 bases and the V segment lost 8 bases, leaving 12 bases of the junction unmatched. Germline lookup yields CDR1 SNHLY and CDR2 FYNNEI. Depth targeted 1 in 200,000 to 1 in 1 million T cells, averaging roughly 9.3x coverage per clonotype. Measured with immunoSEQ multiplex PCR; TCRdb has only the in-frame clones, and not every one. The data contain around 50,000 clones, roughly 57% of them seen just once; the ten biggest clones take up about 29%. Genomic DNA for TCR beta libraries, approximately 2 micrograms, came from cryopreserved PBMCs. This clone was seen more than once but under ten times. Its antigen is as yet unknown. General observations from the study: Sustained-remission and progressing patients were not sampled at matched times. Upon ibrutinib response clonality rose, and upon progression it fell back toward baseline.

This material consisted of PBMCs, taken after 24 months of ibrutinib treatment. V gene TRBV2 combines with J gene TRBJ2-1; 8 bases map to TRBD2. The sequence was collected from a human donor with chronic lymphocytic leukemia. CDR3 amino acids: CASGPGTSISEQFF. Written as DNA, the CDR3 is TGTGCCAGCGGTCCGGGGACTAGTATTAGTGAGCAGTTCTTC.